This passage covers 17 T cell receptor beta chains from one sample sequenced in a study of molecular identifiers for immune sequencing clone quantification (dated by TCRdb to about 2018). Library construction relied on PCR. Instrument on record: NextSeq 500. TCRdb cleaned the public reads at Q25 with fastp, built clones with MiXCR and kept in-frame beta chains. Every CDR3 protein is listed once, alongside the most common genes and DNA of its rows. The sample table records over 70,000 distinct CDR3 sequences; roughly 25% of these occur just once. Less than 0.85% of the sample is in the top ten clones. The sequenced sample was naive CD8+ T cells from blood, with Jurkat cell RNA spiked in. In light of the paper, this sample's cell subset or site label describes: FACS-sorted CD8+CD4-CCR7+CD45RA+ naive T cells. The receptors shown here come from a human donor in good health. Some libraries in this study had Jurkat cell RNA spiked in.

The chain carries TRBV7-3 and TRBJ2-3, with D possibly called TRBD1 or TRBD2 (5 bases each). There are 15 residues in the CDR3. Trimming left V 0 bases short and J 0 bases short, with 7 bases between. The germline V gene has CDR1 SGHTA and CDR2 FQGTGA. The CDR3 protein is CASSLTGVSTDTQYF. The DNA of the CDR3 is TGTGCCAGCAGCTTAACGGGGGTGAGCACAGATACGCAGTATTTT.

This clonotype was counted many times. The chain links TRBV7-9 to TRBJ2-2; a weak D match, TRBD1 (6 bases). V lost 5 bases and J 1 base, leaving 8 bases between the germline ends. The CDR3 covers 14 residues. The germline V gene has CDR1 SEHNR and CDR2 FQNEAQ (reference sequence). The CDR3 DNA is TGTGCCAGCAGCCCGGACAGGAACACCGGGGAGCTGTTTTTT. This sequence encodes CASSPDRNTGELFF. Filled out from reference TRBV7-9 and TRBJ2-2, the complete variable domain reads DTGVSQNPRHKITKRGQNVTFRCDPISEHNRLYWYRQTLGQGPEFLTYFQNEAQLEKSRLLSDRFSAERPKGSFSTLEIQRTEQGDSAMYLCASSPDRNTGELFFGEGSRLTVL.

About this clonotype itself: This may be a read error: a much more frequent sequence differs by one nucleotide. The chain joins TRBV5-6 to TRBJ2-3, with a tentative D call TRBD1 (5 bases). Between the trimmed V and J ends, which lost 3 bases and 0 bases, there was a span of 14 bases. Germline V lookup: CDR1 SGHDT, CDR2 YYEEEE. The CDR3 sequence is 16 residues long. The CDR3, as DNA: TGTGCCAGCAGCTGGGGTGACAGCCAAAGCACAGATACGCAGTATTTT. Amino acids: CASSWGDSQSTDTQYF.

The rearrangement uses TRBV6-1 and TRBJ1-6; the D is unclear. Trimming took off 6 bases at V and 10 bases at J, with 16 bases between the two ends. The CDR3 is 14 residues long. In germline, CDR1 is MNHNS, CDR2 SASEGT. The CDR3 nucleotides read TGTGCCAGCAGATTGGAGTACTTGGAGTCACCCCTCCACTTT. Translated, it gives CASRLEYLESPLHF.

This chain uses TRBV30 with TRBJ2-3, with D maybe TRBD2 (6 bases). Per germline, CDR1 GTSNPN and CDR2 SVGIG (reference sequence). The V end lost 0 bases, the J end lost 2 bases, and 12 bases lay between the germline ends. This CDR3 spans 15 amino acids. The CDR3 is CAWSVGSGYTDTQYF. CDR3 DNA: TGTGCCTGGAGTGTCGGTAGCGGATACACAGATACGCAGTATTTT.

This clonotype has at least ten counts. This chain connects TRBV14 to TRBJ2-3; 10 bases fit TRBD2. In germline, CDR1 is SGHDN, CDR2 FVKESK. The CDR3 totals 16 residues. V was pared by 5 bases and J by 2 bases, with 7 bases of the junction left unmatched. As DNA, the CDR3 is TGTGCCAGCAGCACAAGGACTAGCGGTAACACAGATACGCAGTATTTT. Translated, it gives CASSTRTSGNTDTQYF.

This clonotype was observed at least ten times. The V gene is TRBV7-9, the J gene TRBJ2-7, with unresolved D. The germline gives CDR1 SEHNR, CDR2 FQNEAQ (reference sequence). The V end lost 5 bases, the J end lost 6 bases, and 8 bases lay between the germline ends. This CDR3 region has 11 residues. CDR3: CASSRSIEQYF. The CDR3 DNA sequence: TGTGCCAGCAGCCGGAGTATCGAGCAGTACTTC.

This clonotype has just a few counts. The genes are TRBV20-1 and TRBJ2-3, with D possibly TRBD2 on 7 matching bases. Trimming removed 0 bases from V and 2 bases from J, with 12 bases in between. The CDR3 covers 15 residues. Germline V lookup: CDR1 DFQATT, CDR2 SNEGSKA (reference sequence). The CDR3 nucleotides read TGCAGTGCTAGAGAGGGAGGGGACATCACAGATACGCAGTATTTT. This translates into CSAREGGDITDTQYF.

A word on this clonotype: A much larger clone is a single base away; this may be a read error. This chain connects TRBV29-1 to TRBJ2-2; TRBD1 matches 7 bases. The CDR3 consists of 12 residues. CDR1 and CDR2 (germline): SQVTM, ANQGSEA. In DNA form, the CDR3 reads TGCAGCCTGACAGGGAACGCCGGGGAGCTGTTTTTT. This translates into CSLTGNAGELFF.

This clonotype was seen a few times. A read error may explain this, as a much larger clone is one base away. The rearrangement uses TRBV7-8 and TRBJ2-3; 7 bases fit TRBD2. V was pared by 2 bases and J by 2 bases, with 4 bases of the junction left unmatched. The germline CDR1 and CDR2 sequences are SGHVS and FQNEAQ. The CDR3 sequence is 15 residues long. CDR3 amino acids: CASSLSGTTTDTQYF. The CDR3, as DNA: TGTGCCAGCAGCTTAAGTGGGACTACCACAGATACGCAGTATTTT.

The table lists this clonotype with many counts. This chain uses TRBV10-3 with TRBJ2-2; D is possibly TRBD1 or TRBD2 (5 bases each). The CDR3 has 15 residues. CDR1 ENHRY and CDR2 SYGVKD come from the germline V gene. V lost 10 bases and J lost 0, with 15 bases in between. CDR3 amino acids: CATRDLLTNTGELFF. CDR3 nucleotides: TGTGCCACCAGGGACCTTCTGACGAACACCGGGGAGCTGTTTTTT.

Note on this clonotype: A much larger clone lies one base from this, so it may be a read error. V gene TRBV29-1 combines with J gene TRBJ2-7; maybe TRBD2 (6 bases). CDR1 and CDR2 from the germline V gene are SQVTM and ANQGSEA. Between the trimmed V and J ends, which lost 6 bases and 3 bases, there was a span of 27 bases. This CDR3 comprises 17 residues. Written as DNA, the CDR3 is TGCAGCGTCGGGAGAGGAGGCGTAGTTAACTTCCACTACGAGCAGTACTTC. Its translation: CSVGRGGVVNFHYEQYF.

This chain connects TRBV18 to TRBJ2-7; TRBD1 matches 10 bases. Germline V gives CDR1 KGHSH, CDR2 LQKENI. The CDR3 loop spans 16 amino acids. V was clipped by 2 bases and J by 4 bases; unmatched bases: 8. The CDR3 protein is CASSPADPGQGYEQYF. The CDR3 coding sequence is TGTGCCAGCTCACCAGCGGACCCGGGACAGGGGTACGAGCAGTACTTC.

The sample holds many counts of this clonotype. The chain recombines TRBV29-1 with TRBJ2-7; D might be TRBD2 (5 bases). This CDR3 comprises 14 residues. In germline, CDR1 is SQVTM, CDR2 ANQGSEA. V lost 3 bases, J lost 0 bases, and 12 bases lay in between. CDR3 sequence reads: CSVDGGGTSYEQYF. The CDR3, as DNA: TGCAGCGTTGATGGAGGTGGTACCTCCTACGAGCAGTACTTC.

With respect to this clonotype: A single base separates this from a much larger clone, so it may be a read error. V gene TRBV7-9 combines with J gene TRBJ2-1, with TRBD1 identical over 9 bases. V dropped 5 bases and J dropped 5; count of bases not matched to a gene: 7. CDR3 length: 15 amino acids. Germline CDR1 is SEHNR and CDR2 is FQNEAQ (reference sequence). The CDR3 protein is CASSRQTGGNNEQFF. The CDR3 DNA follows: TGTGCCAGCAGCCGGCAGACAGGGGGTAACAATGAGCAGTTCTTC.

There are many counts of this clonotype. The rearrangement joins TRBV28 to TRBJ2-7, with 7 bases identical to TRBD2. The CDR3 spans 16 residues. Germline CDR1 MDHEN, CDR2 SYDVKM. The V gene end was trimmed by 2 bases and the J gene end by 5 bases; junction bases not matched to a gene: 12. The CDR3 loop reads CASSLLEGPAGDEQYF. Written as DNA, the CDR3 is TGTGCCAGCAGTTTACTCGAGGGACCCGCGGGGGACGAGCAGTACTTC.

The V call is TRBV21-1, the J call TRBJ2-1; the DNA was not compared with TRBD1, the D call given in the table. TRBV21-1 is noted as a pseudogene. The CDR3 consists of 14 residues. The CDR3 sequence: CASRDTSSYNEQFF. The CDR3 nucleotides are TGTGCCAGCAGGGACACCAGCTCCTACAATGAGCAGTTCTTC.